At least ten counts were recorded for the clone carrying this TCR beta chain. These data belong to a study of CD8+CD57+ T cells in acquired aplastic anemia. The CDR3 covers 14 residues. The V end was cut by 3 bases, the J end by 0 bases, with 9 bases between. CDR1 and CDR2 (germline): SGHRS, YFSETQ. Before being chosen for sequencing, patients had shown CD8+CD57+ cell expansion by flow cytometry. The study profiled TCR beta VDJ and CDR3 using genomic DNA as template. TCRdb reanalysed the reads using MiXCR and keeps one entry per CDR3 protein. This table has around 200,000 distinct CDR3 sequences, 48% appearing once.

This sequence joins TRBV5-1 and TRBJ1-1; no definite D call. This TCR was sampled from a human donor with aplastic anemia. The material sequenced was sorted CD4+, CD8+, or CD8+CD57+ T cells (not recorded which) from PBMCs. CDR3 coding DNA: TGCGCCAGCAGCTCTGGGAGGGTGAACACTGAAGCTTTCTTT. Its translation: CASSSGRVNTEAFF.